This is a list of T cell receptor beta chains from one sample in a study of cytomegalovirus exposure and HLA in healthy donors. TCRdb keeps only in-frame clones here, not all; method: immunoSEQ multiplex PCR. The repertoire has roughly 190,000 clones, around 85% of them found once; the top ten carry 3% to 4.5%. Sequenced: PBMCs. All receptors come from a man aged 45-65 years in good health and CMV-seronegative. Both conserved end residues are part of each CDR3. A D gene is named only where the DNA matches it firmly. Size tells how often a clone was seen (once, few, many) or the class of an expanded clone, and some rows leave it out.

v_gene	j_gene	d_gene	abundance	CDR3nt	CDR3aa
TRBV6-5	TRBJ2-7	.	once	TGTGCCAGCAGTTACTCAGGGCAGGGTAGTTACGAGCAGTACTTC	CASSYSGQGSYEQYF
TRBV12-5	TRBJ2-2	.	few	TGTGCTAGTGGTTTGGCCCACATCCCGTTGTTGCGGGGGCGAGACACCGGGGAGCTGTTTTTT	CASGLAHIPLLRGRDTGELFF
TRBV5-1	TRBJ2-2	.	.	TGCGCCAGCAGCTTTATTGTCGGGGAGCTGTTTTTT	CASSFIVGELFF
TRBV12-2	TRBJ1-4	.	.	TGTAGGTTCCGGGGGGCGCGCACTAATGAAAAACTGTTTTTT	CRFRGARTNEKLFF
TRBV18	TRBJ1-2	TRBD1	.	TGTGCCAGCTCACAACCCGGACAGGGGAACTATGGCTACACCTTC	CASSQPGQGNYGYTF
TRBV6-6	TRBJ1-4	.	.	TGTGCCACACAGGGTCATGCAACTAATGAAAAACTGTTTTTT	CATQGHATNEKLFF
TRBV27	TRBJ2-1	.	.	TGTGCCAGCAGTCCCACCGCCCCGACTAGACCTTACTACAATGAGCAGTTCTTC	CASSPTAPTRPYYNEQFF
TRBV18	TRBJ1-2	.	.	TGTGCCAGCTCACAAGGGGCAAAGGACTATGGCTACACCTTC	CASSQGAKDYGYTF
TRBV15	TRBJ1-6	.	.	TGTGCCACCAGCAGAGACAGGGTGCGTAATTCACCCCTCCACTTT	CATSRDRVRNSPLHF
TRBV10-3	TRBJ2-3	.	.	TGTGCCATCAGTGAGTCGAAAAACGGCCGGGTACTTCCAGATACGCAGTATTTT	CAISESKNGRVLPDTQYF
TRBV2	TRBJ2-1	.	.	TGTGCCAGCAGTGAATCAGGTCTAGAGCAGTTCTTC	CASSESGLEQFF
TRBV5-1	TRBJ2-6	.	.	TGCGCCAGCAGCGTGACAGACCACTCTGGGGCCAACGTCCTGACTTTC	CASSVTDHSGANVLTF
TRBV5-5	TRBJ1-2	.	.	TGTGCCAGCAGCCCCAGGACAGAGACCTACTATGGCTACACCTTC	CASSPRTETYYGYTF